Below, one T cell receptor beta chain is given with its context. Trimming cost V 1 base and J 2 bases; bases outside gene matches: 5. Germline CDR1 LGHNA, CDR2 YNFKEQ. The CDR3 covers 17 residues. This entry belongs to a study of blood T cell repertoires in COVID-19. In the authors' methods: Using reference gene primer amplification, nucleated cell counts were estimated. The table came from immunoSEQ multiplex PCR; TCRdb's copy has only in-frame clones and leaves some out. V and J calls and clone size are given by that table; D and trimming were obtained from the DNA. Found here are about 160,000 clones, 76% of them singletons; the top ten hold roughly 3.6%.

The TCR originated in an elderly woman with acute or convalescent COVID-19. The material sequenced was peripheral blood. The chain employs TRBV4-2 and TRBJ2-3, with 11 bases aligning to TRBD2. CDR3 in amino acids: CASSQGGGLAVTDTQYF. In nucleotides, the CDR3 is TGTGCCAGCAGCCAAGGGGGGGGACTAGCGGTCACAGATACGCAGTATTTT.